A selection of T cell receptor beta chains follows, all from one sample in a study of blood T cell repertoires in COVID-19. Produced via immunoSEQ multiplex PCR; TCRdb's table is partial and in-frame only. Of 130,000 to 150,000 clones in the sample, 80% were seen once. Sequencing was carried out using peripheral blood. These TCRs come from a man aged 65 to 85 who had recovered from COVID-19. Both conserved end residues are part of each CDR3. Each record gives: V gene, CDR3 protein.

TRBV29-1,CSARGPVGELFF
TRBV10-3,CAISDLTSEQYF
TRBV7-2,CASSSMTSGGPGTQFF
TRBV5-6,CASWSRGLSYEQYF
TRBV3-1/TRBV3-2,CASSQEAGIRTGDTQYF
TRBV10-2,CASSDLGGVQETQYF
TRBV19,CASATRNTGELFF
TRBV19,CASSRRTSGDNEQFF
TRBV12-3/TRBV12-4,CASSLSGIEAFF
TRBV5-4,CASSPPSGQGIGYTF
TRBV9,CASSVAVGGSYEQYF
TRBV14,CASSQRASGLYEQYF
TRBV7-2,CASSSGGIGTGELFF
TRBV5-1,CASSPGTNNEQFF
TRBV11-2,CASSLWQARGTEAFF
TRBV7-2,CASSLAPSGRSTDTQYF
TRBV3-1/TRBV3-2,CASSQEVRDEQFF
TRBV3-1/TRBV3-2,CASTLRGRGTEAFF
TRBV28,CASSLLGGVSTF
TRBV10-3,CAISEMGQNYGYTF
TRBV18,CASSPSLAGDEQYF
TRBV7-2,CASSPGPGTGGHEQYF
TRBV2,CASIPYLAGVYEQYF
TRBV19,CASSIDRASNYGYTF
TRBV18,CASSPPITGNYEQYF
TRBV30,CAWSVSGGNTEAFF
TRBV5-1,CASSLLTGGIVDTQYF
TRBV4-1,CASSQGGGFYEQYF
TRBV6-5,CASSKGFPPYEQYF
TRBV6-2/TRBV6-3,CASTPRSGLAIEQYF
TRBV19,CASSMDRGDEQYF
TRBV19,CASSNTDTQYF
TRBV5-4,CASSLQREGETQYF
TRBV4-1,CASSQDREVGKPQHF
TRBV7-9,CASSLSGLNEQFF
TRBV25-1,CASRSGLAGDTQYF
TRBV7-6,CASSLRPGKETQYF
TRBV4-1,CASSQLQGGQETQYF
TRBV9,CASSVEGDRPTGELFF
TRBV19,CASSMGRTSGYTYEQYF
TRBV2,CASSTEYNEQFF
TRBV18,CASSPGTAAYNEQFF
TRBV7-2,CASNLPGTGGKTQYF
TRBV5-1,CASSFSVVVQGLMSGANVLTF
TRBV19,CASSITSDSYNEQFF
TRBV19,CASTDGTGITGELFF
TRBV28,CASSLSRIEPGYTF
TRBV6-5,CASSSQTSGMEETQYF
TRBV5-8,CASSPPFDTQYF
TRBV6-1,CASSELAGASDTQYF
TRBV12-3/TRBV12-4,CASSLGQGNEQYF